The next 3 T cell receptor beta chains were all read from a single sample in a study of blood T cell repertoires in COVID-19. Assay: immunoSEQ multiplex PCR; the TCRdb copy retains only in-frame clones and omits some. The table includes fewer than 350,000 clones, more than 85% detected once. The sequencing sample was made of peripheral blood. The receptor source for this set is a man aged 35-49 years with acute or convalescent COVID-19.

The table lists this clone with a count of one. This chain joins TRBV7-8 and TRBJ1-1, with 7 positions matching TRBD1. The length of the CDR3 is 15 residues. Trimming cost V 3 bases and J 4 bases; bases outside gene matches: 8. Germline CDR1 is SGHVS and CDR2 is FQNEAQ. For the CDR3, the DNA is TGTGCCAGCAGCTTTTCACAACAGGGGACCACTGAAGCTTTCTTT. It specifies CASSFSQQGTTEAFF.

This sequence joins TRBV6-6 and TRBJ1-2, with D possibly being TRBD1 (5 bases). The CDR3 is 14 amino acids. Trimming left V 7 bases short and J 4 bases short, with 16 bases between. The V gene's germline CDR1 is MNHNY and CDR2 SVGAGI (reference sequence). The CDR3 spells CASTYGGTSYGYTF. The CDR3 DNA sequence: TGTGCCAGCACTTATGGAGGGACGAGCTATGGCTACACCTTC.

This chain connects TRBV7-2 to TRBJ2-3; 13 bases fit TRBD2. The CDR3 totals 16 residues. Germline CDR1 reads SGHTA; CDR2 reads FQGNSA. The ends lost 6 bases at V and 1 base at J; junction bases unmatched: 4. The CDR3 sequence is CASSYGTSGGTDTQYF. CDR3 nucleotide sequence: TGTGCCAGCAGTTATGGGACTAGCGGGGGCACAGATACGCAGTATTTT.